A selection of T cell receptor beta chains follows, all from one sample in a study of regulatory T cells in long-lasting Graves disease. TCRdb fed the multiplex PCR reads into MiXCR, producing one record per CDR3 protein. The sample includes about half a million distinct CDR3 sequences, less than 25% of them seen just once. The sequencing used peripheral blood mononuclear cells (PBMCs), collected when the disease was refractory, from a patient treated with antithyroid drugs. The receptors shown here come from a female donor with Graves disease. The CDR3 runs from the conserved cysteine through the conserved F or W. D genes are given only for firm matches. Size is stated for part of the rows, as once, few or many counts, or as a class when the clone is expanded.

J,D,V,size,DNA,CDR3
TRBJ1-2,TRBD1,TRBV20-1,many,TGCAGTGCTAGGACAGGGGAGGACTATGGCTACACCTTC,CSARTGEDYGYTF
TRBJ1-1,NA,TRBV7-9,few,TGTGCCACTGGAGGGGGGCGGATGAAGGCTGAAGCTTTCTTT,CATGGGRMKAEAFF
TRBJ2-4,NA,TRBV27,many,TGTGCCAGCAGTTATGGGGGCCGACAGAGAAACATTCAGTACTTC,CASSYGGRQRNIQYF
TRBJ2-7,NA,TRBV28,many,TGTGCCAGCAGTTGGGGGGCAGGCCGGTACGAGCAGTACTTC,CASSWGAGRYEQYF
TRBJ2-7,NA,TRBV28,many,TGTGCCAGCAGTCCCCTCAGCAGGCCATTGGACTACGAGCAGTACTTC,CASSPLSRPLDYEQYF
TRBJ1-2,TRBD1,TRBV7-9,NA,TGTGCCCGCAGCTTAGGGGGGACAGGGGGCCCAGCTAACTATGGCTACACCTTC,CARSLGGTGGPANYGYTF
TRBJ1-3,NA,TRBV3-1,NA,TGTGCCAGCAGCCAAGAACCAGCAACCACTGGAAACACCATATATTTT,CASSQEPATTGNTIYF
TRBJ2-5,NA,TRBV6-1,few,TGTGCCAGCAGCTTCGACCGACGGTTACAAGAGACCCAGTACTTC,CASSFDRRLQETQYF
TRBJ2-7,TRBD1,TRBV18,NA,TGTGCCAGCTCACCAGCCCGACAGGGGACCCCCTCGCAGTACTTC,CASSPARQGTPSQYF
TRBJ1-1,NA,TRBV6-1,many,TGTGCCAGCGTTCAGCTTGGGGACACTGAAGCTTTCTTT,CASVQLGDTEAFF
TRBJ2-1,TRBD2,TRBV28,NA,TGTGCCAGCAGATTTACTAGCGGGAGTAGTAATGAGCAGTTCTTC,CASRFTSGSSNEQFF
TRBJ1-5,NA,TRBV4-2,few,TGTGCCAGCAGCCACTCTGGTCAGCCCCAGCATTTT,CASSHSGQPQHF
TRBJ1-4,NA,TRBV9,few,TGTGCCAGCAGCGCCTCGGGCCACTCTAATGAAAAACTGTTTTTT,CASSASGHSNEKLFF
TRBJ2-5,NA,TRBV11-3,few,TGTGCCAGCACCAAGGGTGGGACAATCCAAGAGACCCAGTACTTC,CASTKGGTIQETQYF
TRBJ2-4,TRBD2,TRBV27,few,TGTGCCCAAAAGACCGGGACTAGCGGGAGGACCAAAAACATTCAGTACTTC,CAQKTGTSGRTKNIQYF
TRBJ1-1,NA,TRBV6-1,many,TGTGCCAGACCCGGGACCGAGAACACTGAAGCTTTCTTT,CARPGTENTEAFF
TRBJ1-5,TRBD1,TRBV6-1,many,TGTGCCAGCAGCAAGTTACCAAGGACAGGCAATAGCAATCAGCCCCAGCATTTT,CASSKLPRTGNSNQPQHF
TRBJ1-2,NA,TRBV2,many,TGTGCCAGCAGCCCCACCCGGCCCAGCAACTATGGCTACACCTTC,CASSPTRPSNYGYTF
TRBJ2-1,NA,TRBV9,few,TGTGCCAGCAGCGTAGCTACGAGTACGTACAATGAGCAGTTCTTC,CASSVATSTYNEQFF
TRBJ2-1,TRBD2,TRBV29-1,NA,TGCAGCGCAGACCCTAGCGGGAGTGGGTCCGAGCAGTTCTTC,CSADPSGSGSEQFF
TRBJ1-4,NA,TRBV28,many,TGTGCCAGCAGTTTAGGCCTATGGGGGTCCGAAAAACTGTTTTTT,CASSLGLWGSEKLFF
TRBJ2-5,TRBD1,TRBV24-1,once,TGTGCCACCAGTGGACAGGGGTTTGAGACCCAGTACTTC,CATSGQGFETQYF
TRBJ1-5,NA,TRBV6-5,few,TGTGCCAGCAGTTCTACTGGGGTCGATAAGCCCCAGCATTTT,CASSSTGVDKPQHF
TRBJ2-1,TRBD2,TRBV6-1,few,TGTGCCAGCACTTCTCTAGCGGGAGTATACAATGAGCAGTTCTTC,CASTSLAGVYNEQFF
TRBJ2-7,NA,TRBV3-1,NA,TGTGCCAGCAGCCGGTGGACGGACTACGAGCAGTACTTC,CASSRWTDYEQYF
TRBJ1-1,NA,TRBV28,many,TGTGCCAGCAGAACACGGGTAGTATCTGAAGCTTTCTTT,CASRTRVVSEAFF
TRBJ2-1,TRBD2,TRBV9,NA,TGTGCCAGCAGCGCAACCGGGACTAGCGGGGGGGCCTCCTACAATGAGCAGTTCTTC,CASSATGTSGGASYNEQFF
TRBJ1-4,TRBD1,TRBV29-1,NA,TGCAGCGTTGAAGATCCGCAGGGGGCGGGTGAAAAACTGTTTTTT,CSVEDPQGAGEKLFF
TRBJ1-5,NA,TRBV12-3/TRBV12-4,many,TGTGCCAGCAGTTTATCATTGGGGCAGCCCCAGCATTTT,CASSLSLGQPQHF
TRBJ1-1,NA,TRBV6-1,few,TGTGCCAGCAGTGCGGTGGGTGGATACACTGAAGCTTTCTTT,CASSAVGGYTEAFF
TRBJ2-5,NA,TRBV27,many,TGTGCCAGCAGTTTGGAGGGAAGGAGAGAGACCCAGTACTTC,CASSLEGRRETQYF